The clone carrying this TCR beta chain was seen many times. The antigen is not known. CDR3 length: 15 residues. CDR1 is MNHNS, CDR2 SASEGT, per germline. V lost 10 bases and J lost 3; bases outside the gene matches: 12. TCRdb re-called the 5' RACE reads through MiXCR, storing one row per CDR3 protein. The sample carries roughly 200,000 distinct CDR3 sequences, around 6.9% recorded once. This record belongs to a study of identical twins. Study outcomes and limitations: Within beta out-of-frame sequences, the excess sharing observed between twins was weaker.

These data are also associated with another study on yellow fever vaccine responses in identical twins.

Material for sequencing was memory (CD45RO+) T cells sorted from blood. The gene calls are TRBV6-1 and TRBJ2-1, with 7 bases aligning to TRBD1. The sequence was collected from a woman aged 18-29 years in good health. The DNA for the CDR3 is TGTGCCACCCTCGGACCAGGGGGTATCTACAATGAGCAGTTCTTC. Translated, it gives CATLGPGGIYNEQFF.